This entry lists 15 T cell receptor beta chains sequenced from one sample in a study of prognosis after radiotherapy for stage I lung cancer. The authors amplified TCR beta CDR3 from genomic DNA using two-round multiplex PCR. Initially, in first-round PCR, primers specific to each TRBV and TRBJ gene were used. A single record per CDR3 protein comes from TCRdb applying MiXCR to the multiplex PCR reads. The sample contains around 30,000 distinct CDR3 sequences, less than 35% of which appear only once. The sequencing here drew on PBMCs, taken before or after stereotactic body radiation therapy (not recorded which). The receptor set was obtained from a donor at least 50 years old with non-small cell lung cancer.

The table lists this clonotype with many counts. The genes are TRBV7-9 and TRBJ1-4; D gene ambiguous. V lost 3 bases to trimming and J lost 7 bases, with 15 bases between them. The CDR3 is 15 amino acids. Looked up from germline, CDR1 is SEHNR and CDR2 is FQNEAQ (reference sequence). In DNA form, the CDR3 reads TGTGCCAGCAGCTTCACGCCAGGCGGACCTGAAAAACTGTTTTTT. Protein: CASSFTPGGPEKLFF.

This rearrangement joins TRBV2 to TRBJ2-7, with a weak D call TRBD2 (5 bases). V gave up 4 bases and J gave up 11 bases, with 12 bases separating them. The CDR3 totals 11 residues. In germline, CDR1 is SNHLY, CDR2 FYNNEI. This CDR3 reads CASSGVTGKYF. The CDR3 nucleotides are TGTGCCAGCAGTGGAGTAACCGGGAAGTACTTC. Complete variable domain (other parts from reference TRBV2 and TRBJ2-7): EPEVTQTPSHQVTQMGQEVILRCVPISNHLYFYWYRQILGQKVEFLVSFYNNEISEKSEIFDDQFSVERPDGSNFTLKIRSTKLEDSAMYFCASSGVTGKYFGPGTRLTVT.

In this sample, this clonotype turned up many times. This chain connects TRBV19 to TRBJ2-1, with no clear D. Germline V gene lookup returns CDR1 LNHDA and CDR2 SQIVND (reference sequence). The V end lost 0 bases, the J end lost 12 bases, and 6 bases lay between the germline ends. The CDR3 sequence is 11 residues long. This chain's CDR3 is CASSIDRRQFF. The CDR3 DNA sequence: TGTGCCAGTAGTATAGATCGGAGGCAGTTCTTC.

This clonotype was counted many times. The CDR3, as DNA: TGTGCCAGCAGCTTGACAGGGTCGGGAAGCTCCTTCTATGGCTACACCTTC. Encoded protein: CASSLTGSGSSFYGYTF. The chain is built from TRBV5-6 and TRBJ1-2, with a tentative D call TRBD1 (6 bases). The CDR3 sequence is 17 residues long. V was trimmed by 1 base and J by 4 bases, leaving 20 bases between them. Germline values: CDR1 SGHDT, CDR2 YYEEEE.

This clonotype was counted many times. V usage is TRBV19 and J usage is TRBJ2-2; 9 bases match TRBD1. V trimming: 5 bases; J trimming: 6 bases; junction bases outside the gene matches: 7. Germline CDR1 and CDR2: LNHDA and SQIVND (reference sequence). The CDR3 totals 15 residues. The CDR3 region has the DNA TGTGCCAGTAGTGTCCAAACAGGGGGCTCCGGGGAGCTGTTTTTT. It translates to CASSVQTGGSGELFF.

With respect to this clonotype: This is likely an artifact of a read error, given a far larger clone one base away. The J gene is TRBJ2-5, the V gene TRBV6-6; 9 bases match TRBD2. The CDR3 extends over 16 amino acids. Germline V CDR1 and CDR2: MNHNY, SVGAGI (reference sequence). The CDR3 DNA reads TGTGCCAGCAGTTACTCCGCGGGGGGGCGGGCGGAGACCAAGTACTTC. Translated: CASSYSAGGRAETKYF.

About this clonotype itself: An end of the junction differs from the germline gene, which may be a read error. The J gene is TRBJ2-7, the V gene TRBV6-1; 7 bases match TRBD2. Germline lookup yields CDR1 MNHNS and CDR2 SASEGT. The CDR3 is made up of 15 amino acids. CDR3 region: CASIESPSGSYEQYF. The CDR3 DNA reads TGTGCCAGCATTGAAAGTCCTAGCGGTTCCTACGAGCAGTACTTC.

Regarding this clonotype: Since no conserved phenylalanine or tryptophan closes the CDR3, a read error is the likely cause. V and J are TRBV5-4 and TRBJ2-7; D uncertain. The CDR3 length is 12 residues. Per the germline V gene, CDR1 is SGHNT and CDR2 is YYREEE (reference sequence). V lost 0 bases and J lost 4, with 5 bases in between. The CDR3 here is CASSLEGYEQYL. The CDR3 DNA sequence: TGTGCCAGCAGCTTGGAGGGATACGAGCAGTACTTA.

This clonotype was seen a few times. Since a much larger clone is just one base distant, this may be a read error. The chain is built from TRBV12-3 or TRBV12-4 and TRBJ1-2; tentatively, D is TRBD1 (5 bases). CDR3 length: 13 amino acids. V was clipped by 5 bases and J by 4 bases, with 11 bases between them. CDR3 DNA: TGTGCCAGCAGTCCAGACAGTCCCTATGGCTACACCTTC. It specifies CASSPDSPYGYTF.

A note on this clonotype: One end of the junction is discordant with germline, which a read error may explain. The rearrangement links TRBV11-2 to TRBJ2-2; 12 nucleotides agree with TRBD2. The CDR3 runs to 14 residues. Germline V lookup: CDR1 SGHAT, CDR2 FQNNGV. CDR3: CASSWTSGTWDLFF. The CDR3 DNA is TGTGCCAGCAGCTGGACTAGCGGGACCTGGGATCTGTTTTTT. Looking up the rest from reference TRBV11-2 and TRBJ2-2 gives the full variable domain: EAGVAQSPRYKIIEKRQSVAFWCNPISGHATLYWYQQILGQGPKLLIQFQNNGVVDDSQLPKDRFSAERLKGVDSTLKIQPAKLEDSAVYLCASSWTSGTWDLFFGEGSRLTVL.

V and J are TRBV4-3 and TRBJ2-7, with D possibly matching TRBD2 (7 bases). Germline V gives CDR1 LGHNA, CDR2 YSLEER. Trimming took off 0 bases at V and 7 bases at J, with 13 bases between the two ends. The CDR3 consists of 14 residues. DNA of the CDR3: TGCGCCAGCAGCCAAGAGGGGGGGCGCCGAGAGCAGTACTTC. Translated, it gives CASSQEGGRREQYF.

This clonotype showed up many times. The rearrangement links TRBV19 to TRBJ1-2, with D tentatively TRBD1 (6 bases). Germline V gene sequence: CDR1 LNHDA, CDR2 SQIVND (reference sequence). This CDR3 comprises 16 residues. Trimming shortened V by 4 bases and J by 2 bases, and 17 bases separated the two germline ends. CDR3 sequence (DNA): TGTGCCAGTAGTACCACCGGGGGGGCGTCCAACTATGGCTACACCTTC. The encoded protein is CASSTTGGASNYGYTF.

There are many counts of this clonotype. The chain recombines TRBV28 with TRBJ2-3; D is ambiguous. The CDR3 consists of 14 residues. CDR1 and CDR2 from the germline V gene are MDHEN and SYDVKM. Deletions cut 7 bases from V and 5 bases from J, with 16 bases between. In DNA form, the CDR3 reads TGTGCCAGCAATGTCCCGCTCCCGATAGATACGCAGTATTTT. It specifies CASNVPLPIDTQYF. Combining the CDR3 with reference TRBV28 and TRBJ2-3 gives the whole variable domain DVKVTQSSRYLVKRTGEKVFLECVQDMDHENMFWYRQDPGLGLRLIYFSYDVKMKEKGDIPEGYSVSREKKERFSLILESASTNQTSMYLCASNVPLPIDTQYFGPGTRLTVL.

This clonotype was seen at least ten times. The chain uses TRBV5-1 and TRBJ1-1; D unresolved. The CDR3 is 14 amino acids. V dropped 1 base and J dropped 1 base, with 8 bases sitting between them. Germline V gives CDR1 SGHRS, CDR2 YFSETQ. CDR3 DNA sequence: TGCGCCAGCAGCTTGAGGGCCCCGAACACTGAAGCTTTCTTT. It specifies CASSLRAPNTEAFF.

This clonotype was picked up a small number of times. Being one base from a much bigger clone, this may be a read error. This chain uses TRBV25-1 with TRBJ1-6, with TRBD1 identical over 7 bases. In germline, CDR1 is MGHDK, CDR2 SYGVNS. The CDR3 sequence is 14 residues long. Here the CDR3 DNA reads TGTGCCAGCAGTCCCGACAGGGACTCTTCACCCCTCCGCTTT. Translating gives CASSPDRDSSPLRF.